This T cell receptor beta chain was sequenced in a study of control samples from healthy donors and cancer patients (dated by TCRdb to 2018 to 2020). Notes on this clone: Its specific antigen is unknown. No clone much larger than this one lies a single base away; base qualities are absent.

V and J lose 1 base and 7 bases, and a span of 10 bases separates them. The CDR3 has 13 amino acids, counting the end cysteine and phenylalanine. The read is trimmed to its CDR3 DNA, 39 bases read in frame from base 1. CDR1 and CDR2, looked up from the germline V gene, are SGHTA and FQGNSA. Receptors were amplified or captured by the immunoSEQ multiplex PCR assay. TCRdb mirrors the immuneACCESS table, restricted to in-frame sequences. Some clones are absent from its copies; in checked studies, under half trace to an unresolved V gene, and the reason for the others is unknown. Counted in this sample were 51,000 or so clones; roughly 80% of them appeared once. 10% of the sample comes from the top ten.

The clonotype originates from a man between 65 and 85 years old in good health. The chain is assembled from TRBV7-2 and TRBJ1-1, with a tentative D gene TRBD1 over 5 matching bases. The sample consisted of blood. The sequenced DNA is TGTGCCAGCAGCTTAGATAGACAGAGTGAAGCTTTCTTT. This yields the protein CASSLDRQSEAFF.